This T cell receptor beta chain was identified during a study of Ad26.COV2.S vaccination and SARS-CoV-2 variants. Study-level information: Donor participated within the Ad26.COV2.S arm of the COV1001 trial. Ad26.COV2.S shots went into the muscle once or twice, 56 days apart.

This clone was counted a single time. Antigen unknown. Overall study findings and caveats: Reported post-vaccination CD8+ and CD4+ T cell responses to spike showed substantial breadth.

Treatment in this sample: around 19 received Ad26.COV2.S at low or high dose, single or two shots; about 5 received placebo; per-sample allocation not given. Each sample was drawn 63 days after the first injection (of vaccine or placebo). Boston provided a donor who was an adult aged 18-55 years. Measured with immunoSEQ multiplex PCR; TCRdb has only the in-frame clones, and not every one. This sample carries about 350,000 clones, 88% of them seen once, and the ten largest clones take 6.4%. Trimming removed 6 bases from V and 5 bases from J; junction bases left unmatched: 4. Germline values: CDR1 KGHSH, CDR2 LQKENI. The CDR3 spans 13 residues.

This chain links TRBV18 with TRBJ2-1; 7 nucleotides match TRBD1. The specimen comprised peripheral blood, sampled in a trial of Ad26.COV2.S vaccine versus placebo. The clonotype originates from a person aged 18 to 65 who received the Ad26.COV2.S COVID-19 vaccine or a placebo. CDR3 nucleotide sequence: TGTGCCAGCTCCGACAGGGAGAACAATGAGCAGTTCTTC. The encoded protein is CASSDRENNEQFF.